This is a list of T cell receptor beta chains from one sample in a study of blood T cells in healthy people across ages. TCRdb recomputed calls from the 5' RACE reads with MiXCR, one row per CDR3 protein. The data show about 1,500,000 distinct CDR3 sequences, 42% seen once. Sequenced material: blood. The source is a woman between 18 and 29 years old in good health. Each CDR3 is given with its conserved first and last residue. Fields, in order: clone size, D gene, V gene, J gene, CDR3 protein, CDR3 DNA. A D gene is named only where the DNA matches it firmly. Clone size is stated in some rows and not others, as once, few, many or a class when expanded.

size: -
D: -
V: TRBV3-1
J: TRBJ2-5
CDR3: CASSHPRRGAGETQYF
DNA: TGTGCCAGCAGCCACCCTAGAAGAGGGGCGGGGGAGACCCAGTACTTC

size: -
D: -
V: TRBV28
J: TRBJ2-3
CDR3: CASSRGWDTDTQYF
DNA: TGTGCCAGCAGCAGGGGATGGGACACAGATACGCAGTATTTT

size: few
D: TRBD1
V: TRBV6-1
J: TRBJ2-7
CDR3: CASMTGGQGYEQYF
DNA: TGTGCCAGCATGACAGGAGGACAGGGCTACGAGCAGTACTTC

size: -
D: TRBD1
V: TRBV5-1
J: TRBJ2-7
CDR3: CASSPDRANEQYF
DNA: TGCGCCAGCAGTCCGGACAGGGCCAACGAGCAGTACTTC

size: few
D: -
V: TRBV20-1
J: TRBJ2-5
CDR3: CSASEGEETQYF
DNA: TGCAGTGCTAGCGAAGGGGAAGAGACCCAGTACTTC

size: few
D: TRBD2
V: TRBV13
J: TRBJ2-7
CDR3: CASSSAGLARREQYF
DNA: TGTGCCAGCAGCTCCGCGGGACTAGCGCGCCGGGAGCAGTACTTC

size: few
D: -
V: TRBV12-3/TRBV12-4
J: TRBJ1-2
CDR3: CASSLRSGDGYTF
DNA: TGTGCCAGCAGTTTGAGGTCAGGGGATGGCTACACCTTC

size: few
D: -
V: TRBV10-3
J: TRBJ2-5
CDR3: CAISGGTPTQETQYF
DNA: TGTGCCATCAGTGGCGGGACTCCGACCCAAGAGACCCAGTACTTC

size: -
D: -
V: TRBV10-3
J: TRBJ2-2
CDR3: CASEGTPNMTGELFF
DNA: TGTGCCTCGGAGGGGACTCCGAACATGACCGGGGAGCTGTTTTTT

size: -
D: TRBD1
V: TRBV6-2/TRBV6-3
J: TRBJ2-2
CDR3: CASSRDRVVTGELFF
DNA: TGTGCCAGCAGTCGGGACAGGGTGGTTACCGGGGAGCTGTTTTTT

size: -
D: TRBD1
V: TRBV27
J: TRBJ1-2
CDR3: CTSSLNRGDNYGYTF
DNA: TGTACCAGCAGTTTAAACAGGGGAGATAACTATGGCTACACCTTC

size: -
D: TRBD1
V: TRBV6-1
J: TRBJ2-5
CDR3: CALARGKDRRPETQYF
DNA: TGTGCCCTAGCCCGGGGAAAGGACAGGCGCCCAGAGACCCAGTACTTC

size: -
D: -
V: TRBV30
J: TRBJ2-3
CDR3: CAWKVSLAGTDTQYF
DNA: TGTGCCTGGAAGGTCTCCTTGGCGGGCACAGATACGCAGTATTTT

size: -
D: TRBD2
V: TRBV6-1
J: TRBJ2-3
CDR3: CVSTEKAGAPDTQYF
DNA: TGTGTCAGCACAGAAAAAGCGGGAGCGCCAGATACGCAGTATTTT

size: few
D: -
V: TRBV12-5
J: TRBJ1-1
CDR3: CASGVDVRNTEAFF
DNA: TGTGCTAGTGGGGTCGACGTTCGGAACACTGAAGCTTTCTTT

size: -
D: -
V: TRBV14
J: TRBJ2-7
CDR3: CASSQDTRGYEQYF
DNA: TGTGCCAGCAGCCAAGATACTAGGGGCTACGAGCAGTACTTC

size: -
D: TRBD2
V: TRBV7-6
J: TRBJ2-5
CDR3: CASSSGLARKETQYF
DNA: TGTGCCAGCAGCTCGGGACTAGCGCGAAAAGAGACCCAGTACTTC

size: -
D: TRBD2
V: TRBV6-5
J: TRBJ2-3
CDR3: CASSFTSGDTGTQYF
DNA: TGTGCCAGCAGTTTCACTAGCGGGGACACAGGTACGCAGTATTTT

size: -
D: TRBD1
V: TRBV27
J: TRBJ1-5
CDR3: CASSPARTGAEDQPQHF
DNA: TGTGCCAGCAGCCCGGCGAGGACAGGGGCGGAGGATCAGCCCCAGCATTTT

size: few
D: -
V: TRBV27
J: TRBJ1-2
CDR3: CASSLTSTTVYGYTF
DNA: TGTGCCAGCAGCCTAACCTCGACAACCGTCTATGGCTACACCTTC

size: -
D: TRBD1
V: TRBV10-3
J: TRBJ1-6
CDR3: CAISAAGTGSISPLHF
DNA: TGTGCCATCAGTGCCGCAGGGACAGGTAGCATTTCACCCCTCCACTTT

size: -
D: TRBD1
V: TRBV7-9
J: TRBJ2-6
CDR3: CASSLQGPAGANVLTF
DNA: TGTGCCAGCAGCCTACAGGGGCCGGCTGGGGCCAACGTCCTGACTTTC

size: -
D: TRBD2
V: TRBV2
J: TRBJ2-7
CDR3: CASGTSVLKSSYEQYF
DNA: TGTGCCAGCGGGACTAGCGTACTAAAGAGCTCCTACGAGCAGTACTTC

size: -
D: -
V: TRBV5-5
J: TRBJ2-4
CDR3: CAGSLVYGGLARNEQYF
DNA: TGTGCCGGCAGCTTGGTTTATGGAGGCCTAGCGAGGAATGAGCAGTACTTC

size: -
D: -
V: TRBV7-9
J: TRBJ2-7
CDR3: CAREGTAYEQYF
DNA: TGTGCCAGGGAGGGGACAGCCTACGAGCAGTACTTC

size: few
D: -
V: TRBV5-1
J: TRBJ2-2
CDR3: CASSLDRVNTGELFF
DNA: TGCGCCAGCAGCTTGGACAGGGTGAACACCGGGGAGCTGTTTTTT

size: few
D: -
V: TRBV4-1
J: TRBJ1-5
CDR3: CASSSYVELTQPQHF
DNA: TGCGCCAGCAGCTCCTACGTAGAACTTACTCAGCCCCAGCATTTT

size: -
D: -
V: TRBV4-2
J: TRBJ1-6
CDR3: CASSQPGQGDSPLHF
DNA: TGTGCCAGCAGCCAACCGGGCCAAGGGGATTCACCCCTCCACTTT

size: -
D: -
V: TRBV6-1
J: TRBJ1-2
CDR3: CASSAGLHTF
DNA: TGTGCCAGCAGTGCGGGGCTACACACCTTC

size: -
D: -
V: TRBV6-1
J: TRBJ1-2
CDR3: CAGSEWGSGGYTF
DNA: TGTGCCGGCAGTGAATGGGGGAGTGGAGGCTACACCTTC

size: -
D: TRBD2
V: TRBV4-1
J: TRBJ2-7
CDR3: CASSQDPSGSYCEQYF
DNA: TGCGCCAGCAGCCAAGACCCTAGCGGGAGCTACTGCGAGCAGTACTTC

size: -
D: -
V: TRBV24-1
J: TRBJ2-5
CDR3: CATSDPGLVQETQYF
DNA: TGTGCCACCAGTGACCCGGGACTGGTGCAAGAGACCCAGTACTTC

size: -
D: TRBD1
V: TRBV6-1
J: TRBJ1-2
CDR3: CASSEVGGQGGVYGYTF
DNA: TGTGCCAGCAGTGAAGTCGGGGGACAGGGAGGTGTCTATGGCTACACCTTC

size: few
D: -
V: TRBV6-5
J: TRBJ2-3
CDR3: CASSYSRGGTDTQYF
DNA: TGTGCCAGCAGTTACTCCAGGGGAGGCACAGATACGCAGTATTTT

size: few
D: -
V: TRBV7-6
J: TRBJ1-5
CDR3: CASSLVAGENQPQHF
DNA: TGTGCCAGCAGCTTAGTCGCAGGGGAAAATCAGCCCCAGCATTTT

size: -
D: -
V: TRBV9
J: TRBJ1-2
CDR3: CASSLGIQGHGYTF
DNA: TGTGCCAGCAGCCTTGGAATTCAGGGTCATGGCTACACCTTC

size: few
D: -
V: TRBV7-3
J: TRBJ1-6
CDR3: CASSPKIRALRSYNSPLHF
DNA: TGTGCCAGCAGCCCAAAAATTCGGGCCCTGAGATCCTATAATTCACCCCTCCACTTT

size: -
D: -
V: TRBV20-1
J: TRBJ1-2
CDR3: CSATPPGGNYGYTF
DNA: TGCAGTGCGACCCCTCCGGGAGGTAACTATGGCTACACCTTC

size: -
D: TRBD1
V: TRBV29-1
J: TRBJ1-2
CDR3: CSGGSTGDGDRGYTF
DNA: TGCAGCGGAGGAAGCACAGGGGACGGAGATAGGGGCTACACCTTC

size: -
D: -
V: TRBV15
J: TRBJ2-1
CDR3: CATQKGEIEQFF
DNA: TGTGCCACCCAGAAGGGAGAAATAGAGCAGTTCTTC

size: -
D: TRBD1
V: TRBV3-1
J: TRBJ1-4
CDR3: CASSQGGRDRGEKLFF
DNA: TGTGCCAGCAGCCAAGGGGGTAGGGACAGGGGCGAAAAACTGTTTTTT

size: -
D: TRBD2
V: TRBV12-3/TRBV12-4
J: TRBJ2-1
CDR3: CAGSPQLAGVGEQFF
DNA: TGTGCCGGCAGCCCCCAACTAGCGGGAGTTGGTGAGCAGTTCTTC

size: -
D: -
V: TRBV20-1
J: TRBJ2-3
CDR3: CSAPKYADTQYF
DNA: TGCAGTGCGCCAAAGTATGCAGATACGCAGTATTTT

size: many
D: TRBD1
V: TRBV12-3/TRBV12-4
J: TRBJ1-1
CDR3: CASSPGTGGNTEAFF
DNA: TGTGCCAGCAGTCCTGGGACAGGGGGGAACACTGAAGCTTTCTTT

size: few
D: -
V: TRBV29-1
J: TRBJ1-2
CDR3: CSVEGSPGQKGYGYTF
DNA: TGCAGCGTTGAAGGGTCACCAGGGCAAAAGGGATATGGCTACACCTTC

size: -
D: TRBD2
V: TRBV4-2
J: TRBJ2-1
CDR3: CASSQELGRGGEQFF
DNA: TGTGCCAGCAGCCAAGAACTCGGGCGGGGGGGCGAGCAGTTCTTC

size: -
D: -
V: TRBV11-2
J: TRBJ2-7
CDR3: CASSGETRVYEQYF
DNA: TGTGCCAGCAGCGGAGAGACTAGGGTCTACGAGCAGTACTTC

size: -
D: TRBD2
V: TRBV6-5
J: TRBJ2-3
CDR3: CASSYSISGGATTDTDTQYF
DNA: TGCGCCAGCAGTTACTCGATCAGCGGGGGGGCTACAACGGACACAGATACGCAGTATTTT

size: -
D: -
V: TRBV7-2
J: TRBJ1-1
CDR3: CASSLTRHGAFF
DNA: TGTGCCAGCAGCTTAACCAGGCACGGGGCTTTCTTT

size: once
D: TRBD1
V: TRBV25-1
J: TRBJ1-5
CDR3: CASSGQGGSQPQHF
DNA: TGTGCCAGCAGTGGACAGGGGGGGAGTCAGCCCCAGCATTTT

size: -
D: -
V: TRBV18
J: TRBJ2-7
CDR3: CASFTGFGYEQYF
DNA: TGTGCCAGCTTCACAGGGTTTGGGTACGAGCAGTACTTC

size: few
D: TRBD2
V: TRBV4-1
J: TRBJ2-5
CDR3: CASSQVSASGYQETQYF
DNA: TGCGCCAGCAGCCAAGTCTCGGCTAGCGGGTACCAAGAGACCCAGTACTTC

size: once
D: -
V: TRBV5-1
J: TRBJ2-7
CDR3: CASSFGSHGDSYEQYF
DNA: TGCGCCAGCAGCTTTGGATCTCACGGAGATTCCTACGAGCAGTACTTC

size: few
D: -
V: TRBV27
J: TRBJ2-1
CDR3: CASSRGRDKGNEQFF
DNA: TGTGCCAGCTCCCGGGGGCGGGATAAAGGCAATGAGCAGTTCTTC

size: few
D: -
V: TRBV28
J: TRBJ1-2
CDR3: CASSLGGSNSNYGYTF
DNA: TGTGCCAGCAGTTTAGGAGGGAGTAATTCTAACTATGGCTACACCTTC

size: few
D: -
V: TRBV4-1
J: TRBJ2-7
CDR3: CASSQVGGTYEQYF
DNA: TGCGCCAGCAGCCAAGTAGGAGGGACCTACGAGCAGTACTTC

size: few
D: -
V: TRBV11-2
J: TRBJ2-1
CDR3: CASSFLSYVRGEQFF
DNA: TGTGCCAGCAGCTTCCTCAGTTATGTCCGTGGTGAGCAGTTCTTC